A selection of T cell receptor beta chains follows, all from one sample in a study of chemoradiotherapy in HPV16-positive cancers. Produced via immunoSEQ multiplex PCR; TCRdb's table is partial and in-frame only. This table has approximately 400 clones, approximately 79% appearing once. Material: tumor tissue, obtained from a patient who underwent chemoradiotherapy. Receptors originate from a human donor with HPV-associated anogenital cancer. CDR3s include the opening cysteine and the closing phenylalanine or tryptophan. D genes are given only for firm matches. Expanded clones are given a class, and other clones once, few, many or no size at all.

>TRBJ1-4|.|TRBV25-1|15|.
TGTGCCAGCCAACACGGCCGTCCTCCTAATGAAAAACTGTTTTTT
CASQHGRPPNEKLFF
>TRBJ1-1|once|TRBV4-1|16|.
TGCGCCAGCAGCTTGACTATGGGGGAACGGGGACGTGAAGCTTTCTTT
CASSLTMGERGREAFF
>TRBJ2-1|.|TRBV13|16|.
TGTGCCAGCAGCGAAAAAGCGGGTCGAGTCTACAATGAGCAGTTCTTC
CASSEKAGRVYNEQFF
>TRBJ1-3|once|TRBV19|13|TRBD1
TGTGCCACCAACAGGGGCTCTGGAAACACCATATATTTT
CATNRGSGNTIYF
>TRBJ2-3|.|TRBV7-2|17|.
TGTGCCAGCAGCTTAGTGTCCGGGGGGCGGGGCACAGATACGCAGTATTTT
CASSLVSGGRGTDTQYF
>TRBJ1-1|.|TRBV5-1|13|.
TGCGCCAGCAGCACCACAGGCATTACTGAAGCTTTCTTT
CASSTTGITEAFF
>TRBJ1-2|.|TRBV6-5|13|TRBD1
TGTGCCAGCAGTAGAGGGGGCGGCTATGGCTACACCTTC
CASSRGGGYGYTF
>TRBJ2-6|.|TRBV4-1|16|.
TGCGCCAGCAGCACAAATTTGAGGGCTGGGGCCAACGTCCTGACTTTC
CASSTNLRAGANVLTF
>TRBJ2-7|.|TRBV6-5|14|.
TGTGCCAGCAGTAAACCGGGACCGTCTCACGAGCAGTACTTC
CASSKPGPSHEQYF
>TRBJ1-2|.|TRBV5-5|15|.
TGTGCCAGCAGCTTGGAGCCCGCAGCTAACTATGGCTACACCTTC
CASSLEPAANYGYTF
>TRBJ2-3|.|TRBV11-3|19|TRBD2
TGTGCCAGCAGCTTAGGGGCCTCGCTAGCGGGGGGAATAACAGATACGCAGTATTTT
CASSLGASLAGGITDTQYF
>TRBJ2-4|hyperexpanded|TRBV7-8|14|.
TGTGCCAGCAGCTTGGACACGCAGGGGAACATTCAGTACTTC
CASSLDTQGNIQYF
>TRBJ2-1|.|TRBV29-1|17|TRBD2
TGCAGCGTTGATGGTCTAGCGGGGCAAAACTCCTACAATGAGCAGTTCTTC
CSVDGLAGQNSYNEQFF
>TRBJ2-3|once|TRBV11-3|15|TRBD2
TGTGCCAGCAGCTTAGAGGGAGGGAGCACAGATACGCAGTATTTT
CASSLEGGSTDTQYF
>TRBJ2-7|.|TRBV29-1|12|.
TGCAGCGTTGCACAGGTGGGCTACGAGCAGTACTTC
CSVAQVGYEQYF
>TRBJ2-5|.|TRBV7-2|14|TRBD2
TGTGCCAGCAGCGAACGAGCGGGGACCCGGAGTCAGTACTTC
CASSERAGTRSQYF
>TRBJ1-5|.|TRBV4-1|16|.
TGCGCCAGCAGCCAAGATAACGGCCACGGCAATCAGCCCCAGCATTTT
CASSQDNGHGNQPQHF
>TRBJ2-3|.|TRBV20-1|11|.
TGCAGTGCAGCCAAGGTAGATACGCAGTATTTT
CSAAKVDTQYF
>TRBJ2-2|few|TRBV30|13|.
TGTGCCTGGACTCGCTTCAACACCGGGGAGCTGTTTTTT
CAWTRFNTGELFF
>TRBJ2-7|few|TRBV6-5|12|.
TGTGCCAGCAGTCGAACAGGGAACGAGCAGTACTTC
CASSRTGNEQYF
>TRBJ2-7|few|TRBV25-1|15|TRBD1
TGTGCCAGCAGTGAACTGGGACAGGGGGACTACGAGCAGTACTTC
CASSELGQGDYEQYF
>TRBJ2-3|.|TRBV10-3|14|.
TGTGCCATCAGTACACAGGGTCCCACAGATACGCAGTATTTT
CAISTQGPTDTQYF
>TRBJ1-2|.|TRBV7-8|15|.
TGTGCCAGCAGCTTGGAGCCCGCAGCTAACTATGGCTACACCTTC
CASSLEPAANYGYTF
>TRBJ2-5|few|TRBV4-2|16|TRBD1
TGTGCCAGCAGCCAAGAATGGCCAGGGGGCAGCGAGACCCAGTACTTC
CASSQEWPGGSETQYF
>TRBJ1-2|.|TRBV6-5|15|TRBD1
TGTGCCAGCAGTTACCACGGACAGGCCAACTATGGCTACACCTTC
CASSYHGQANYGYTF
>TRBJ1-2|.|TRBV19|15|TRBD1
TGTGCCAGTAGTGGGATTGCAGGGGGCGACTATGGCTACACCTTC
CASSGIAGGDYGYTF
>TRBJ1-2|once|TRBV9|14|TRBD1
TGTGCCAGCAGCTCCGTCCACCGGGACAGGGGCTACACCTTC
CASSSVHRDRGYTF
>TRBJ1-1|.|TRBV11-3|16|TRBD1
TGTGCCAGCAGCCCTCGGGGACAGGGCATGAACACTGAAGCTTTCTTT
CASSPRGQGMNTEAFF
>TRBJ2-7|.|TRBV27|13|.
TGTGCCAGCAGTTTAGGGCCAACCTACGAGCAGTACTTC
CASSLGPTYEQYF
>TRBJ2-3|.|TRBV4-2|14|.
TGTGCCAGCAGCCAAAGGACCGGTCCAGATACGCAGTATTTT
CASSQRTGPDTQYF
>TRBJ1-5|.|TRBV6-1|15|.
TGTGCCAGCATGGTAGGGATGGGTAGCAATCAGCCCCAGCATTTT
CASMVGMGSNQPQHF
>TRBJ2-7|.|TRBV27|15|TRBD1
TGTGCCAGCAGTTTATCATGGACAGGGACGTCCGAGCAGTACTTC
CASSLSWTGTSEQYF
>TRBJ1-3|.|TRBV5-4|17|TRBD1
TGTGCCAGCAGCTTGGGGCCTGGGACAGCTACTGGAAACACCATATATTTT
CASSLGPGTATGNTIYF
>TRBJ2-3|.|TRBV6-1|16|TRBD2
TGTGCCAGCAGTGCTCCCGGGGGTAGCGGGGCGGATACGCAGTATTTT
CASSAPGGSGADTQYF
>TRBJ1-1|.|TRBV5-1|15|.
TGCGCCAGCAGCTTGGAATCTACAGGGACCACTGAAGCTTTCTTT
CASSLESTGTTEAFF
>TRBJ1-2|few|TRBV6-6|14|TRBD1
TGTGCCAGCAGTCGACAGGGGGATCGCTATGGCTACACCTTC
CASSRQGDRYGYTF
>TRBJ2-5|.|TRBV6-6|14|.
TGTGCCAGCAGTTACCGTCTAACTGGGGGGACCCAGTACTTC
CASSYRLTGGTQYF
>TRBJ1-5|.|TRBV2|16|.
TGTGCCAGCAGTTCCCTCGGGGGCAGGCCTAATCAGCCCCAGCATTTT
CASSSLGGRPNQPQHF
>TRBJ1-5|.|TRBV4-3|15|.
TGCGCCAGCAGCCAAGGCCGACTAGGAGGACAGCCCCAGCATTTT
CASSQGRLGGQPQHF
>TRBJ2-3|once|TRBV7-2|13|.
TGTGCCAGCAGCGAACCACAAGTGTTTACGCAGTATTTT
CASSEPQVFTQYF
>TRBJ1-5|.|TRBV19|16|.
TGTGCCAGTAGTATAGGTTGGAATGAGGGTGGACAGCCCCAGCATTTT
CASSIGWNEGGQPQHF
>TRBJ1-3|few|TRBV18|14|.
TGTGCCAGCTCAGCCCAGAACTCTGGAAACACCATATATTTT
CASSAQNSGNTIYF